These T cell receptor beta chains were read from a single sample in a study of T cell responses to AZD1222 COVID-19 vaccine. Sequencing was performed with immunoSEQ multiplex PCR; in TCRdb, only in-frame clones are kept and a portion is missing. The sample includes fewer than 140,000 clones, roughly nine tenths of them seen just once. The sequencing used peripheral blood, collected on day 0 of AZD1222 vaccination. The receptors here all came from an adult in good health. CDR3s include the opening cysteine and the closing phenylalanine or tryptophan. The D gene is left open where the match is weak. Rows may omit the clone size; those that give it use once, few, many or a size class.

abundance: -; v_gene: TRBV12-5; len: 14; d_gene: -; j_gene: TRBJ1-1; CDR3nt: TGTGCTAGTGGTTTGGGGTACGTGAACACTGAAGCTTTCTTT; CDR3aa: CASGLGYVNTEAFF
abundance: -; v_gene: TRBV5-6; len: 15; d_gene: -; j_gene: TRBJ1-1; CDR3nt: TGTGCCAGCAGCCTCCGGGACACAGGACCCACTGAAGCTTTCTTT; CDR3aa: CASSLRDTGPTEAFF
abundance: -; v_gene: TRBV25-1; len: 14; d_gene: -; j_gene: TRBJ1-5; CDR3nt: TGTGCCAGCACTCCCCAGGGGAACAATCAGCCCCAGCATTTT; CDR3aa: CASTPQGNNQPQHF
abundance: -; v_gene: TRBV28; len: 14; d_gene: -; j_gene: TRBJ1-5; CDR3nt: TGTGCCAGCATCTTCCGGGACAACTATCAGCCCCAGCATTTT; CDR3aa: CASIFRDNYQPQHF
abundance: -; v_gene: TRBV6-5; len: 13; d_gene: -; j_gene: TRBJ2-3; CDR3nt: TGTGCCAGCAGTTACAGGGCGAGAGATACGCAGTATTTT; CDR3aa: CASSYRARDTQYF
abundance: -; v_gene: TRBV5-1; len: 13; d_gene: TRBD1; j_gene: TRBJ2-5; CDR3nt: TGCGCCAGCAGCTTACAGGGGACAGAGACCCAGTACTTC; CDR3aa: CASSLQGTETQYF
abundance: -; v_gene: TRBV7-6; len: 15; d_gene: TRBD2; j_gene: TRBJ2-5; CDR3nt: TGTGCCAGCAGCTTAGCGCTAGCGGTACAAGAGACCCAGTACTTC; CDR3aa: CASSLALAVQETQYF
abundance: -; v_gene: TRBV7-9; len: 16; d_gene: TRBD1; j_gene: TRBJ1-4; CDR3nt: TGTGCCAGCAGCCTCGGACAGGGGGTGGCTAATGAAAAACTGTTTTTT; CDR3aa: CASSLGQGVANEKLFF
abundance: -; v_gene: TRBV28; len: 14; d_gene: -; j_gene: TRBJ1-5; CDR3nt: TGTGCCAGCAGTCCGCTGCTGGGCAATCAGCCCCAGCATTTT; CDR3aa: CASSPLLGNQPQHF
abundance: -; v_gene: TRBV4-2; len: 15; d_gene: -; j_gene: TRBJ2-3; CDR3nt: TGTGCCAGCAGCCAAGGAGCGGTGGGGTCAGATACGCAGTATTTT; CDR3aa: CASSQGAVGSDTQYF
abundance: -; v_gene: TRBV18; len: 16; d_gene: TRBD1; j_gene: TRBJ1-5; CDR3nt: TGTGCCAGCTCACCAGGCTCGGGGACAGACAATCAGCCCCAGCATTTT; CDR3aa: CASSPGSGTDNQPQHF
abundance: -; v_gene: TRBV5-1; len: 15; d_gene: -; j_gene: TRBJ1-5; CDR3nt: TGCGCCAGCAGCTTGGAAGGGGCAGGCACTCAGCCCCAGCATTTT; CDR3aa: CASSLEGAGTQPQHF
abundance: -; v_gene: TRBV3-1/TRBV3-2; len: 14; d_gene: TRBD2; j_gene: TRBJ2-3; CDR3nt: TGTGCCAGCAGCCAACTAGCGGGAAGAGATACGCAGTATTTT; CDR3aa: CASSQLAGRDTQYF
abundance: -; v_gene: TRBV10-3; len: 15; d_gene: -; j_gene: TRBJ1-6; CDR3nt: TGTGCCATCAGTGAGGCGGGCGGGTATAATTCACCCCTCCACTTT; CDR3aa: CAISEAGGYNSPLHF
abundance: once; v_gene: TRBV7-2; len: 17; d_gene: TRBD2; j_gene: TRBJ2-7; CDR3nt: TGTGCCAGCAGCTTGGGTACCCGTAGCGGGAGAAGGTACGAGCAGTACTTC; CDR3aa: CASSLGTRSGRRYEQYF
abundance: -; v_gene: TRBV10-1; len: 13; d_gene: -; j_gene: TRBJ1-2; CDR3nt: TGCGCCAGCAGTGAATCACCGCTCTATGGCTACACCTTC; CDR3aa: CASSESPLYGYTF
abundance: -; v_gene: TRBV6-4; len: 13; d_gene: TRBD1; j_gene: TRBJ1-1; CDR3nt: TGTGCCAGCAGCCGACAGGGGAGCACTGAAGCTTTCTTT; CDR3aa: CASSRQGSTEAFF
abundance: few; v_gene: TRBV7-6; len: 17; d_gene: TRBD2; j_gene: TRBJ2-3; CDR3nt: TGTGCCAGCAGCTTAGCGGTGAGCGGGAGGTTCTCAGATACGCAGTATTTT; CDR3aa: CASSLAVSGRFSDTQYF
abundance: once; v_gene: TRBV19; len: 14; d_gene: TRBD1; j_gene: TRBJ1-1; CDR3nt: TGTGCCAGTAGAGGACAGGGGGCTTTCACTGAAGCTTTCTTT; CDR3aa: CASRGQGAFTEAFF
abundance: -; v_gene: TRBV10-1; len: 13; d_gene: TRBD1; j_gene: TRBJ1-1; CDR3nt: TGCGCCAGCAGACAGGGGTTGAACACTGAAGCTTTCTTT; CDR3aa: CASRQGLNTEAFF
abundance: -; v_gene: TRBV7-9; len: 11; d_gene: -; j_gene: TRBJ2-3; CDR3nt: TGTGCCAGCAGCTTCCTAGATACGCAGTATTTT; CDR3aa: CASSFLDTQYF
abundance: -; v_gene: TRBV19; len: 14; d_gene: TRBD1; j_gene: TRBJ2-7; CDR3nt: TGTGCCAGTAGTTCCGGGACAGGGGCCTACGAGCAGTACTTC; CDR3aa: CASSSGTGAYEQYF
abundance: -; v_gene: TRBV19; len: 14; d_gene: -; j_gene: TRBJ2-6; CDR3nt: TGTGCCAGTGCTGGGGGGCCTGGGGCCAACGTCCTGACTTTC; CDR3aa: CASAGGPGANVLTF
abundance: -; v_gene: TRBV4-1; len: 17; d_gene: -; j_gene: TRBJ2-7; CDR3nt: TGCGCCAGCAGCCAAGATCGATCTGTAGGGCAGGTCTACGAGCAGTACTTC; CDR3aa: CASSQDRSVGQVYEQYF
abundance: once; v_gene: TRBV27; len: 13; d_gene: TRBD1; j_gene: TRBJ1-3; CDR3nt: TGTGCCAGCAGCCTCTATTCGACAGGGCCCATATATTTT; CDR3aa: CASSLYSTGPIYF
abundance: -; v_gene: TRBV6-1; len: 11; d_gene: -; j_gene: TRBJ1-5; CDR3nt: TGTGCCAGCAGTGAGCGTCAGCCCCAGCATTTT; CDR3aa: CASSERQPQHF
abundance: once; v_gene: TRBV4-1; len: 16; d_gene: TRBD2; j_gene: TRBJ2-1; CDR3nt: TGCGCCAGCAGCCAGCGGAGCGGGGCCCTACTCAATGAGCAGTTCTTC; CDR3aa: CASSQRSGALLNEQFF
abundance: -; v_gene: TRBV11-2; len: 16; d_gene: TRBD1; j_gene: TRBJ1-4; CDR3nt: TGTGCCAGCAGCTACGACAACAGGACAGGGGGTGAAAAACTGTTTTTT; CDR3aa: CASSYDNRTGGEKLFF
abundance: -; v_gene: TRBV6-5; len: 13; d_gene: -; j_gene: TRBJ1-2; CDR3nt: TGTGCCAGCAGCAGGACAGTTTACGGGGGCTACACCTTC; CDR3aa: CASSRTVYGGYTF
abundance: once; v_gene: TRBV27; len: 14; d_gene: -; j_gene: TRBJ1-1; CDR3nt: TGTGCCAGCAGTTTAGGCAGGGAACTAAATGAAGCTTTCTTT; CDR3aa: CASSLGRELNEAFF
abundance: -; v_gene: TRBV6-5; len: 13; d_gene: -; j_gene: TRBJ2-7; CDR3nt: TGTGCCAGCAGTTACTCGGGTCACTACGAGCAGTACTTC; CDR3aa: CASSYSGHYEQYF
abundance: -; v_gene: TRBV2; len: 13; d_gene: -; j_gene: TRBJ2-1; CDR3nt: TGTGCCAGCAGCATAGACAGGTACAATGAGCAGTTCTTC; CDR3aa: CASSIDRYNEQFF
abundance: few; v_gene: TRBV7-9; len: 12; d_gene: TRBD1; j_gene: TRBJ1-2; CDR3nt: TGTGCCAGCAGCGTCGGGACAGGGGTAGGCCTCTTC; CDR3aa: CASSVGTGVGLF
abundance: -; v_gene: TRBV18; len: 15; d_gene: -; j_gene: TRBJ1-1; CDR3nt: TGTGCCAGCTCACCCTCCGCGACAGGGAACACTGAAGCTTTCTTT; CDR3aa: CASSPSATGNTEAFF
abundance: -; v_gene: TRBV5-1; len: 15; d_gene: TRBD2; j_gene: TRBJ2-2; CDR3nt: TGCGCCAGCAGGGGACTAGCGATCAACACCGGGGAGCTGTTTTTT; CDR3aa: CASRGLAINTGELFF
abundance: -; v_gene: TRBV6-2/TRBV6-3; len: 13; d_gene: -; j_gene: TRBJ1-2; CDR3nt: TGTGCCAGCAGTCACAGGGAGGGCTATGGCTACACCTTC; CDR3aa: CASSHREGYGYTF
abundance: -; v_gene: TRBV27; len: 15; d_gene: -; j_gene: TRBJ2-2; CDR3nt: TGTGCCAGCAGTGTTTCCGGGACTTCGTCCGGGGAGCTGTTTTTT; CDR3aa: CASSVSGTSSGELFF
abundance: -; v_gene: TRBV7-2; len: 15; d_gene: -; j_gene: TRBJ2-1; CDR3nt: TGTGCCAGCAGCTTAGACGGGAGCCCCTACAATGAGCAGTTCTTC; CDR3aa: CASSLDGSPYNEQFF
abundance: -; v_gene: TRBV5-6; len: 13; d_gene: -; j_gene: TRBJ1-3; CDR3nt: TGTGCCAGCAGCCGGATCTCTGGAAACACCATATATTTT; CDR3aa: CASSRISGNTIYF
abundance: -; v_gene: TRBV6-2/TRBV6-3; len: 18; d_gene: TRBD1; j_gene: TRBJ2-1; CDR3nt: TGTGCCAGCAGTTACTCGATCCGTCCGGGACAGGGAGACAATGAGCAGTTCTTC; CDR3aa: CASSYSIRPGQGDNEQFF
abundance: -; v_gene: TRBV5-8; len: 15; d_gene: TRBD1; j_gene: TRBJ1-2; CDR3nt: TGTGCCAGCCCAACTACAGGACAGGAGGACTATGGCTACACCTTC; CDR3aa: CASPTTGQEDYGYTF
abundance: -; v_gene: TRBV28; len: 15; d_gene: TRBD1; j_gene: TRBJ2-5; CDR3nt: TGTGCCAGCAATAAACCGGGACAGGCGAAAGAGACCCAGTACTTC; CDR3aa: CASNKPGQAKETQYF
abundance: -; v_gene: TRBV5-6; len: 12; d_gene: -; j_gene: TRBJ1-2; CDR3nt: TGTGCCAGCAGTCCTGGGAGCTATGGCTACACCTTC; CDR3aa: CASSPGSYGYTF
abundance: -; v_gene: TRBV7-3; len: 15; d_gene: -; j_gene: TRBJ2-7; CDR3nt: TGTGCCAGCAGCAACGGCCGGGACAATAGGCACGAGCAGTACTTC; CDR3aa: CASSNGRDNRHEQYF
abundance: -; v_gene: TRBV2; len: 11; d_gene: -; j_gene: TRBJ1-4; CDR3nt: TGTGCCAGCAGTGAAGTTGGGGAACTGTTTTTT; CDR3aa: CASSEVGELFF
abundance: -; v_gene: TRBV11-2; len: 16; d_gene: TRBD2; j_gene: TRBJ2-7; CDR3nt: TGTGCCAGCAGCTTAGGGTGGACTAGCGACTCCTACGAGCAGTACTTC; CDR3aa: CASSLGWTSDSYEQYF
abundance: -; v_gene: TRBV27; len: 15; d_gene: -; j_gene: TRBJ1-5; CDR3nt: TGTGCCAGCAGTCTCCGATGGGGGAGCAATCAGCCCCAGCATTTT; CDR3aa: CASSLRWGSNQPQHF
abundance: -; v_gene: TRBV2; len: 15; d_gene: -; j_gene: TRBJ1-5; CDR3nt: TGTGCCAGCAGTGAAGCCGGCAGGAGCAATCAGCCCCAGCATTTT; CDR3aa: CASSEAGRSNQPQHF
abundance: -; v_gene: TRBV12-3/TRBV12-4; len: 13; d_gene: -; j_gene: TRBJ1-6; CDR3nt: TGTGCCAGCACCCTTGGGGGTGTTTCACCCCTCCACTTT; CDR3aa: CASTLGGVSPLHF
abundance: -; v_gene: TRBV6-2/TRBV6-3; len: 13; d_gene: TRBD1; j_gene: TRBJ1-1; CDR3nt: TGTGCCAGCAGTTTTGACAGGGTAAGCGGAGCTTTCTTT; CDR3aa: CASSFDRVSGAFF
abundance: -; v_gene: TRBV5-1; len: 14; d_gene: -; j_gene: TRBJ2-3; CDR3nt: TGCGCCAGCAGCTTGGTAGGGCCCCAAGATACGCAGTATTTT; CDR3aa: CASSLVGPQDTQYF
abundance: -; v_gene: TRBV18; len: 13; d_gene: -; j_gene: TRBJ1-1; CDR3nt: TGTGCCAGCTCGGTAGACATTAACACTGAAGCTTTCTTT; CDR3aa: CASSVDINTEAFF
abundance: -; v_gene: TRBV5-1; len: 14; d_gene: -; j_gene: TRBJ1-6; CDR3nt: TGCGCCAGCAGCTTGCGGGAAGGAAATTCACCCCTCCACTTT; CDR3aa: CASSLREGNSPLHF
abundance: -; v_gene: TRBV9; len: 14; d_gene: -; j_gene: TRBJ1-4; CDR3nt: TGTGCCAGCAGCGTAGCTGTATATCCGGAAAAACTGTTTTTT; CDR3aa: CASSVAVYPEKLFF
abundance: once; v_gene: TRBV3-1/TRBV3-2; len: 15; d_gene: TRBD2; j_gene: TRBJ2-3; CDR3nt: TGTGCCAGCAGCCAGGGTAGCGGGATCACAGATACGCAGTATTTT; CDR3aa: CASSQGSGITDTQYF
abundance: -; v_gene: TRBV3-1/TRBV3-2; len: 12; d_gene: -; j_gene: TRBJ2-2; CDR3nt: TGTGCCAGCAGCCAGGGGACCGGGGAGCTGTTTTTT; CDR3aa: CASSQGTGELFF
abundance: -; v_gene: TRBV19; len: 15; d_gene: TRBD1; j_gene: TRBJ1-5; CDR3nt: TGTGCCAGTAGCCGGACAGGGTTAAGCAATCAGCCCCAGCATTTT; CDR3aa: CASSRTGLSNQPQHF
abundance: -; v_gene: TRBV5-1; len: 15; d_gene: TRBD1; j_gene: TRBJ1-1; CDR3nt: TGCGCCAGCAGCACCCCCGGGACAGGTAGCACTGAAGCTTTCTTT; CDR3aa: CASSTPGTGSTEAFF
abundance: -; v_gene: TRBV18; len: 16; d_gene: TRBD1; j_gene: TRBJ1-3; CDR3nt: TGTGCCAGCTCACCACCTGGGACAGGAGTTGGAAACACCATATATTTT; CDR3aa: CASSPPGTGVGNTIYF